This T cell receptor (beta chain) was sequenced in a study of blood T cells in healthy people across ages. Combining a sample-barcoded 5' primer with a J-beta primer mix, a second PCR ran for about 6 to 11 cycles. Each single sample gave us at least 2.5 million CDR3-containing paired-end reads. TCRdb processed the 5' RACE reads anew with MiXCR; each CDR3 protein has one entry. This sample has 1,800,000 or so distinct CDR3 sequences, with roughly 43% found just once. Trimming at V came to 4 bases and at J to 8 bases, leaving 12 bases not matched to a gene. Germline CDR1 is SQVTM and CDR2 is ANQGSEA. CDR3 length: 14 residues.

The sequenced sample was blood. The receptor's source is a human donor in good health. This chain joins TRBV29-1 and TRBJ1-2; 8 bases align to TRBD1. CDR3 DNA sequence: TGCAGCGTTGGAGGTCGCGGGACAGGCCGGGGCTACACCTTC. Its translation: CSVGGRGTGRGYTF. The full variable domain, with the rest looked up from reference TRBV29-1 and TRBJ1-2, is SAVISQKPSRDICQRGTSLTIQCQVDSQVTMMFWYRQQPGQSLTLIATANQGSEATYESGFVIDKFPISRPNLTFSTLTVSNMSPEDSSIYLCSVGGRGTGRGYTFGSGTRLTVV.